These 25 T cell receptor beta chains were all obtained from the same sample, sequenced in a study of response to subunit inactivated influenza vaccine. From the RT-PCR reads, TCRdb called clonotypes with MiXCR, one entry per CDR3 protein. This sample has about 570,000 distinct CDR3 sequences, with around 10% found just once. The sample was also linked to a second study, of T cells expressing NK-cell markers. That work states: UMIs accompanied the 5'RACE template switching by which TCR beta cDNA was made.

The specimen was PBMCs from blood, collected on the day of vaccination. The receptor source for this set is a man in his fifties who received an inactivated influenza vaccine.

V is TRBV5-1 and J is TRBJ2-3; TRBD2 matches 9 bases. Losses at the gene ends were 4 bases for V and 0 bases for J; bases not matched to a gene: 6. The CDR3 spans 16 residues. Per germline, CDR1 SGHRS and CDR2 YFSETQ. In DNA, the CDR3 is TGCGCCAGCAGCACAAATAGCGGGGGCAGCACAGATACGCAGTATTTT. Translated: CASSTNSGGSTDTQYF.

The J gene is TRBJ2-2, the V gene TRBV7-2; D uncertain. Trimming cost V 2 bases and J 9 bases, with 16 bases left between them. In germline, CDR1 is SGHTA, CDR2 FQGNSA. The CDR3 is 15 residues long. CDR3 DNA sequence: TGTGCCAGCAGCTTACACTCGTCTAAGTCCAGGGAGCTGTTTTTT. Residues: CASSLHSSKSRELFF.

The V gene is TRBV5-1, the J gene TRBJ2-3; D remains ambiguous. Germline CDR1 is SGHRS and CDR2 is YFSETQ. Deletions cut 0 bases from V and 2 bases from J, with 7 bases between. The CDR3 loop spans 14 amino acids. The CDR3 region has the DNA TGCGCCAGCAGCTTGGTCTGGAACACAGATACGCAGTATTTT. Its translation: CASSLVWNTDTQYF.

This clonotype was recorded a few times. The rearrangement joins TRBV6-6 to TRBJ1-2; 7 bases fit TRBD1. There are 12 residues in the CDR3. Germline V gene data show CDR1 as MNHNY and CDR2 as SVGAGI (reference sequence). Losses at the gene ends were 5 bases for V and 3 bases for J; bases not matched to a gene: 0. CDR3 in DNA: TGTGCCAGCAGTGACAGGGACTATGGCTACACCTTC. As protein: CASSDRDYGYTF.

This chain connects TRBV6-2 or TRBV6-3 to TRBJ2-7; D is unclear. Germline V lookup: CDR1 MNHEY, CDR2 SVGEGT. Between the trimmed V and J ends, which lost 4 bases and 2 bases, there was a span of 15 bases. The CDR3 loop spans 15 amino acids. This CDR3 reads CASSSGLVPPYEQYF. The CDR3 bases are TGTGCCAGCAGTTCAGGCCTAGTACCCCCCTACGAGCAGTACTTC.

V usage is TRBV7-9 and J usage is TRBJ2-5, with D perhaps matching TRBD2 (6 bases). CDR1 SEHNR and CDR2 FQNEAQ come from the germline V gene (reference sequence). The CDR3 length is 15 residues. The germline V and J ends were trimmed by 1 base and 6 bases, with 15 bases remaining between them. In DNA, the CDR3 is TGTGCCAGCAGCTTAGTAGCGGCCCCCCGGAAGACCCAGTACTTC. It translates to CASSLVAAPRKTQYF.

The sample holds a few counts of this clonotype. The chain joins TRBV6-1 to TRBJ2-2, with 8 bases aligning to TRBD2. From germline, CDR1 is MNHNS and CDR2 SASEGT. The CDR3 runs 16 residues. Trimming removed 9 bases from V and 7 bases from J; junction bases left unmatched: 16. The CDR3 is CASTPLAGTRIGELFF. The CDR3 DNA reads TGTGCCAGTACCCCCTTAGCGGGGACTCGCATCGGGGAGCTGTTTTTT.

The V and J genes are TRBV20-1 and TRBJ2-1; 7 bases match TRBD2. CDR3 size: 15 residues. Germline lookup yields CDR1 DFQATT and CDR2 SNEGSKA (reference sequence). V shed 4 bases and J 0 bases; nucleotides not matched to a gene: 6. CDR3 bases: TGCAGTGCTAATCGGGGGGTCAGCTCCTACAATGAGCAGTTCTTC. Translation gives CSANRGVSSYNEQFF.

This clonotype appeared many times. The chain is built from TRBV4-3 and TRBJ1-5, with 8 bases matching TRBD1. With 0 bases clipped from V and 9 bases from J, the junction kept 10 bases outside the gene matches. The CDR3 spans 16 residues. From germline, CDR1 is LGHNA and CDR2 YSLEER. CDR3 bases: TGCGCCAGCAGCCAAGATATCGGACAGGGAGCTGGGCCCCAGCATTTT. This codes for CASSQDIGQGAGPQHF.

This clonotype was detected a few times. The V call is TRBV2, the J call TRBJ2-7; a possible D gene is TRBD1 (5 bases). Trimming pared 6 bases from V and 0 bases from J, leaving 9 bases between. Germline V gene data show CDR1 as SNHLY and CDR2 as FYNNEI. The CDR3 totals 13 residues. The CDR3 DNA reads as TGTGCCAGCAGAGCGACAGCCTCCTACGAGCAGTACTTC. It is translated as CASRATASYEQYF.

This clonotype was seen many times. The V gene is TRBV20-1, the J gene TRBJ2-7; no firm D call. Germline CDR1 reads DFQATT; CDR2 reads SNEGSKA (reference sequence). V shed 0 bases and J shed 2 bases, with 11 bases lying between them. There are 14 residues in the CDR3. CDR3 bases: TGCAGTGCTAGAGATCTAGTGAGAACCTACGAGCAGTACTTC. The encoded protein is CSARDLVRTYEQYF.

This clonotype was counted many times. V is TRBV28 and J is TRBJ2-7, with 7 positions matching TRBD1. The V gene end was trimmed by 6 bases and the J gene end by 0 bases; junction bases not matched to a gene: 5. CDR3 size: 14 residues. Germline CDR1 and CDR2: MDHEN and SYDVKM. The CDR3 nucleotides are TGTGCCAGCAGCCCTGACAGGGTCTCCTACGAGCAGTACTTC. The encoded protein is CASSPDRVSYEQYF.

Only a few counts were recorded for this clonotype. The J gene is TRBJ2-1, the V gene TRBV19; TRBD1 matches at 9 bases. Trimming removed 9 bases from V and 0 bases from J; junction bases left unmatched: 6. The germline CDR1 and CDR2 sequences are LNHDA and SQIVND (reference sequence). The CDR3 runs to 15 residues. In DNA form, the CDR3 reads TGTGCCAGCCAGCCGGGACAGGGCTCCTACAATGAGCAGTTCTTC. Translation: CASQPGQGSYNEQFF.

This clonotype has only a few counts. The chain recombines TRBV18 with TRBJ1-1, with TRBD1 matching over 12 bases. V gave up 4 bases and J gave up 10 bases; unmatched junction bases: 4. This CDR3 has 13 residues. Germline CDR1 and CDR2: KGHSH and LQKENI. The CDR3 DNA reads as TGTGCCAGCTCACGGCCGGGACAGGGGGCAGCTTTCTTT. Translation gives CASSRPGQGAAFF.

This chain joins TRBV28 and TRBJ1-2; a possible D gene is TRBD1 (5 bases). Germline V CDR1 and CDR2: MDHEN, SYDVKM. There are 15 residues in the CDR3. Trimming removed 1 base from V and 3 bases from J, with 12 bases in between. In DNA form, the CDR3 reads TGTGCCAGCAGTTTATCACGCGGGGGGTACTATGGCTACACCTTC. Residues: CASSLSRGGYYGYTF.

CDR3 sequence: CASALPRERGSYEQYF. The CDR3 bases are TGTGCCAGCGCTCTTCCCAGGGAGCGGGGCTCCTACGAGCAGTACTTC. The chain has TRBV28 and TRBJ2-7; TRBD2 matches 7 bases. The CDR3 has 16 amino acids. Looked up from germline, CDR1 is MDHEN and CDR2 is SYDVKM. J lost 0 bases, V lost 8 bases, and 13 bases had no gene match.

The chain is built from TRBV5-1 and TRBJ2-6; D gene unclear. CDR1 and CDR2 from the germline V gene are SGHRS and YFSETQ. The CDR3 totals 16 residues. The V end lost 5 bases, the J end lost 0 bases, and 12 bases lay between the germline ends. CDR3 DNA: TGCGCCAGCAGGACGGACGGGCTCTCTGGGGCCAACGTCCTGACTTTC. As protein: CASRTDGLSGANVLTF. Filled out from reference TRBV5-1 and TRBJ2-6, the complete variable domain reads KAGVTQTPRYLIKTRGQQVTLSCSPISGHRSVSWYQQTPGQGLQFLFEYFSETQRNKGNFPGRFSGRQFSNSRSEMNVSTLELGDSALYLCASRTDGLSGANVLTFGAGSRLTVL.

This clonotype was found a few times. The V call is TRBV20-1, the J call TRBJ2-3; 8 nucleotides align to TRBD2. V was pared by 6 bases and J by 2 bases, with 7 bases of the junction left unmatched. The CDR3 has 14 amino acids. Per germline, CDR1 DFQATT and CDR2 SNEGSKA (reference sequence). This CDR3 is CSAIAGTTTDTQYF. In DNA, the CDR3 is TGCAGTGCCATAGCGGGAACTACCACAGATACGCAGTATTTT.

The chain has TRBV18 and TRBJ2-7; the match to TRBD2 covers 7 bases. CDR3 length equals 16 residues. The J segment lost 6 bases and the V segment lost 3 bases, leaving 14 bases of the junction unmatched. Germline loops: CDR1 KGHSH, CDR2 LQKENI. CDR3 region: CASSPVGLVGVLEQYF. The CDR3, as DNA: TGTGCCAGCTCACCCGTTGGACTAGTGGGCGTCCTCGAGCAGTACTTC. Full variable domain (remainder filled in from reference TRBV18 and TRBJ2-7): NAGVMQNPRHLVRRRGQEARLRCSPMKGHSHVYWYRQLPEEGLKFMVYLQKENIIDESGMPKERFSAEFPKEGPSILRIQQVVRGDSAAYFCASSPVGLVGVLEQYFGPGTRLTVT.

This chain uses TRBV4-3 with TRBJ1-6; no clear D. V was shortened by 0 bases and J by 7 bases, with 10 bases between the two germline ends. Germline CDR1 LGHNA, CDR2 YSLEER. The CDR3 has 15 residues. CDR3 bases: TGCGCCAGCAGCCAAGAATTTGCAAGGAATTCACCCCTCCACTTT. This codes for CASSQEFARNSPLHF.

This clonotype showed up just a few times. V usage is TRBV4-3 and J usage is TRBJ1-3; unclear D gene. Germline-derived CDR1 and CDR2 are LGHNA and YSLEER. V was shortened by 0 bases and J by 0 bases, with 15 bases between the two germline ends. There are 18 residues in the CDR3. The CDR3 DNA is TGCGCCAGCAGCCAAGATTCCGGAGCCAAGAGCTCTGGAAACACCATATATTTT. It yields the protein CASSQDSGAKSSGNTIYF.

This sequence joins TRBV5-1 and TRBJ2-6, with 7 bases lining up with TRBD1. Germline V gives CDR1 SGHRS, CDR2 YFSETQ. V dropped 1 base and J dropped 4; count of bases not matched to a gene: 8. This CDR3 spans 17 amino acids. The CDR3 spells CASSLNRGTSGANVLTF. Here the CDR3 DNA reads TGCGCCAGCAGCTTGAACAGGGGAACCTCCGGGGCCAACGTCCTGACTTTC.

This clonotype has more than one count but fewer than ten. CDR3 residues: CASSPGQANNQPQHF. The DNA of the CDR3 is TGTGCCAGCAGCCCCGGACAGGCCAACAATCAGCCCCAGCATTTT. The genes are TRBV7-2 and TRBJ1-5, with 7 bases identical to TRBD1. Germline trimming cut 5 bases from V and 3 bases from J; bases unmatched to any gene: 7. In germline, CDR1 is SGHTA, CDR2 FQGNSA. The CDR3 is 15 residues long. Full variable domain (rest looked up from reference TRBV7-2 and TRBJ1-5): GAGVSQSPSNKVTEKGKDVELRCDPISGHTALYWYRQSLGQGLEFLIYFQGNSAPDKSGLPSDRFSAERTGGSVSTLTIQRTQQEDSAVYLCASSPGQANNQPQHFGDGTRLSIL.

In this sample, this clonotype turned up a few times. The CDR3 reads CASRDRGYGNQPQHF. The CDR3 DNA is TGTGCCAGCAGGGACAGGGGATACGGCAATCAGCCCCAGCATTTT. The rearrangement joins TRBV12-3 or TRBV12-4 to TRBJ1-5, with 9 bases fitting TRBD1. The V segment lost 6 bases and the J segment 2 bases; nucleotides outside the gene matches: 5. The CDR3 has 15 amino acids.

The chain uses TRBV5-1 and TRBJ2-3; 10 nucleotides agree with TRBD2. Germline trimming cut 4 bases from V and 2 bases from J; bases unmatched to any gene: 7. The CDR3 extends over 16 amino acids. Germline V lookup: CDR1 SGHRS, CDR2 YFSETQ. The CDR3 region has the DNA TGCGCCAGCAGCGTGGGACTAGCGTTCCTCACAGATACGCAGTATTTT. Amino acids: CASSVGLAFLTDTQYF.